The clone carrying this T cell receptor (beta chain) came up a few times. Antigen unknown. A single record per CDR3 protein comes from TCRdb applying MiXCR to the reads. The sample yields 170,000 or so distinct CDR3 sequences, 13% to 15% seen once. This sample is part of a study of T cell repertoires in cytomegalovirus infection. For the study at large: Both CMV infection and a matching HLA type were indicated by public TCR beta signatures.

The V gene lost 6 bases and the J gene lost 2 bases, with 7 bases spanning the gap. The CDR3 totals 12 residues. Study-level results: The ex vivo response showed dominance by HLA-C-restricted CMV-specific TCR beta clonotypes. Of the TCR beta families, the public ones yielded a cumulative frequency that identified carriers of CMV plus the relevant HLA.

The sample was PBMCs. This TCR came from a human donor in good health (CMV status not recorded). Some clones in this sample may be carry-over from other donors' samples. The chain carries TRBV12-3 or TRBV12-4 and TRBJ1-2; tentative D call: TRBD1 (5 bases). The CDR3 sequence: CASRDSNYGYTF. CDR3 DNA: TGTGCCAGCAGAGACAGCAACTATGGCTACACCTTC.